The rows below give T cell receptor beta chains drawn from one sample of a study of shared clonotypes between healthy human individuals. The assay was immunoSEQ multiplex PCR, and TCRdb's table has in-frame clones only and misses some. The sample yields approximately 1.4 million clones, 95% to 99% seen once. The source material was naive CD4+ T cells sorted from blood. The receptors originated from a man between 25 and 39 years old in good health. The CDR3 runs from the conserved cysteine through the conserved F or W. Each record gives: J gene, V gene, clone size, D gene, CDR3 length, CDR3 DNA, CDR3 protein. A D gene is named only where the DNA matches it firmly. Clone size is stated in some rows and not others, as once, few, many or a class when expanded.

TRBJ1-1,TRBV5-1,NA,TRBD1,16,TGCGCCAGCAGCTCGGACCCACAGGGGACTAACACTGAAGCTTTCTTT,CASSSDPQGTNTEAFF
TRBJ1-3,TRBV30,NA,NA,15,TGTGCCTGGAGTGTAAGGGGGAATCTGCGAAACACCATATATTTT,CAWSVRGNLRNTIYF
TRBJ2-1,TRBV28,NA,NA,16,TGTGCCAGCAGTTTATGGACAGGAGCTCCGACCAATGAGCAGTTCTTC,CASSLWTGAPTNEQFF
TRBJ2-1,TRBV18,NA,TRBD2,16,TGTGCCAGCTCACCACTCGGACTAGCGGGATACAATGAGCAGTTCTTC,CASSPLGLAGYNEQFF
TRBJ2-4,TRBV19,NA,NA,15,TGTGCCAGTAGTCTTGGCAGAACCTACAGGGACGGTGAGTACTTC,CASSLGRTYRDGEYF
TRBJ2-1,TRBV5-5,NA,NA,14,TGTGCCAGCAGCTTGGATCCAGGGGGGAATGAGCAGTTCTTC,CASSLDPGGNEQFF
TRBJ2-7,TRBV10-3,NA,TRBD2,14,TGTGCCATCCGGACTAGCGGGGGTACCTACGAGCAGTACTTC,CAIRTSGGTYEQYF
TRBJ2-4,TRBV29-1,NA,TRBD1,13,TGCAGCGTTGAAGGTGGACAGGGAAACATTCAGTACTTC,CSVEGGQGNIQYF
TRBJ2-3,TRBV7-6,NA,NA,16,TGTGCCAGCAGCTTAGAAAGACCGTTAGTCACAGATACGCAGTATTTT,CASSLERPLVTDTQYF
TRBJ2-1,TRBV5-8,NA,NA,16,TGTGCCAGCAGCTTTGGGGACTCATCAAGGTGGAATGAGCAGTTCTTC,CASSFGDSSRWNEQFF
TRBJ2-7,TRBV15,NA,NA,13,TGTGCCACCAGCAGAGATTTCGGTAGTGAGCAGTACTTC,CATSRDFGSEQYF
TRBJ2-2,TRBV5-1,NA,NA,13,TGCGCCAGCAGCCCTTTGGGGGCCGGGGAGCTGTTTTTT,CASSPLGAGELFF
TRBJ1-2,TRBV27,NA,NA,13,TGTGCCAGCAGTTTTGTAAGGGGCTATGGCTACACCTTC,CASSFVRGYGYTF
TRBJ2-1,TRBV14,once,TRBD1,16,TGTGCCAGCAGCCGAAGGGACAGCCTTACCTACAATGAGCAGTTCTTC,CASSRRDSLTYNEQFF
TRBJ1-1,TRBV6-1,NA,NA,16,TGTGCCAGCAGTGAAGTTGGCCGAGGGGGAGTATCCGGAGCTTTCTTT,CASSEVGRGGVSGAFF
TRBJ2-3,TRBV6-1,NA,TRBD2,15,TGTGCCAGTGGCCCCCCAGCGGGAATGGCAGATACGCAGTATTTT,CASGPPAGMADTQYF
TRBJ2-6,TRBV10-3,once,NA,19,TGTGCCATCAGTGAGAAGTTTGGGGATTCAGAAACTGGGGCCAACGTCCTGACTTTC,CAISEKFGDSETGANVLTF
TRBJ1-1,TRBV5-1,once,NA,15,TGCGCCAGCAGCTCGGCGTACAGGAGCGGCACTGAAGCTTTCTTT,CASSSAYRSGTEAFF
TRBJ2-2,TRBV2,NA,NA,12,TGTGCCAGCAGTTTAAACACCGGGGAGCTGTTTTTT,CASSLNTGELFF
TRBJ2-1,TRBV5-1,NA,TRBD2,22,TGCGCCAGCAGCACCAGACAGGAGCTAGCGGGAGGGCCTTTCTTTGGGTTCACTGAGCAGTTCTTC,CASSTRQELAGGPFFGFTEQFF
TRBJ2-7,TRBV10-2,NA,NA,11,TGCGCCCTTCTGGGCGGCTACGAGCAGTACTTC,CALLGGYEQYF
TRBJ1-1,TRBV7-6,NA,NA,13,TGTGCCAGCAGCTCCACAGAGAACACTGAAGCTTTCTTT,CASSSTENTEAFF
TRBJ1-5,TRBV7-2,NA,NA,13,TGTGCCAGCAGCTTAGATCACCATCAGCCCCAGCATTTT,CASSLDHHQPQHF
TRBJ2-7,TRBV2,NA,NA,17,TGTGCCAGCAGTAGGGATGGTACGCGGGGTTCGCGGTGGGAGCAGTACTTC,CASSRDGTRGSRWEQYF
TRBJ2-1,TRBV9,NA,NA,18,TGTGCCAGCAGCGCCTCCCCTGGGGTGGGAGTCTCCTACAATGAGCAGTTCTTC,CASSASPGVGVSYNEQFF
TRBJ1-1,TRBV20-1,NA,NA,11,TGCAGGCCTGCGGGGAACACTGAAGCTTTCTTT,CRPAGNTEAFF
TRBJ2-5,TRBV27,NA,NA,13,TGTGCCAGCAGTTCGAACCCATCGACAGTCTCGTACTTC,CASSSNPSTVSYF